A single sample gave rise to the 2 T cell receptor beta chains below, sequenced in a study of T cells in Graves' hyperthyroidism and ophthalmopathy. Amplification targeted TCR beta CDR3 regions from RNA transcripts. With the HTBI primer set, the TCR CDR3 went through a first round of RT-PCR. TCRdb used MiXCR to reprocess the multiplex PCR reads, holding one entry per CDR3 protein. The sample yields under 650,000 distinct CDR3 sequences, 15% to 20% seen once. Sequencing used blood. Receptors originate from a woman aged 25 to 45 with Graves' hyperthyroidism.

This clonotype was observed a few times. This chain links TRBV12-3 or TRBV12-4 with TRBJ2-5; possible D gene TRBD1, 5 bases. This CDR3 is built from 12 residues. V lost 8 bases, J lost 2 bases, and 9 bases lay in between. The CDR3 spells CASERQQETQYF. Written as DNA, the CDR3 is TGTGCCAGCGAAAGACAGCAAGAGACCCAGTACTTC.

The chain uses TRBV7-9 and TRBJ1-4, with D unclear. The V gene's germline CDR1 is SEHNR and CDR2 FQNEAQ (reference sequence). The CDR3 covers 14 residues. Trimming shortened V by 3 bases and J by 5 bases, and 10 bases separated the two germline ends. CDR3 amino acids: CASSLPILNEKLFF. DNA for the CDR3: TGTGCCAGCAGCTTGCCAATCCTAAATGAAAAACTGTTTTTT.